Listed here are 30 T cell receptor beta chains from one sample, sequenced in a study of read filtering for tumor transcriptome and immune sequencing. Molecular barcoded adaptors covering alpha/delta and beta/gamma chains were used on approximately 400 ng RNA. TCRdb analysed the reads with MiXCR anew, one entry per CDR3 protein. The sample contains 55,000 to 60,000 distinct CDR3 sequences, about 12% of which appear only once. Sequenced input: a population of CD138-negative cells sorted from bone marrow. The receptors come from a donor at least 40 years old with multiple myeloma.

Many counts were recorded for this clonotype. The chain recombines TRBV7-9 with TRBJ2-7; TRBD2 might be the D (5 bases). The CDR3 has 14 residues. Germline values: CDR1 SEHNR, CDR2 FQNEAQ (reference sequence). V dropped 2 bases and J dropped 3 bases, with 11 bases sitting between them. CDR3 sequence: CASSLTRVNYEQYF. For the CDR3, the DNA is TGTGCCAGCAGCTTAACTAGGGTAAACTACGAGCAGTACTTC.

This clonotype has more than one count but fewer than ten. The CDR3 here is CASRTGSRDGYTF. DNA for the CDR3: TGTGCCAGCAGGACAGGGAGCCGAGATGGCTACACCTTC. This rearrangement joins TRBV28 to TRBJ1-2; 7 bases are shared with TRBD1. After removal of 6 bases from V and 6 bases from J, the junction contained 7 bases not matched to a gene. The CDR3 has 13 amino acids. From germline, CDR1 is MDHEN and CDR2 SYDVKM.

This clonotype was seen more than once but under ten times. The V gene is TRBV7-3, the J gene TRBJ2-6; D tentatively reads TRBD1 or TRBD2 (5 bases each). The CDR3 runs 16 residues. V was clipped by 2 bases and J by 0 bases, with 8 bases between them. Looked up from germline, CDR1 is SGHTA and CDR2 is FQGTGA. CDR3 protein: CASSLGTLSGANVLTF. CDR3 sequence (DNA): TGTGCCAGCAGCTTAGGGACGCTCTCTGGGGCCAACGTCCTGACTTTC.

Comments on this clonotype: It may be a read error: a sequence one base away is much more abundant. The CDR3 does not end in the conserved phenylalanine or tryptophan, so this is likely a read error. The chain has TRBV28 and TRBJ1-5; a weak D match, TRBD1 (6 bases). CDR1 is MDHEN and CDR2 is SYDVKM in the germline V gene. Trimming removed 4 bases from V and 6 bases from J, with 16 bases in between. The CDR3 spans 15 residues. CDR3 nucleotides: TGTGCCAGCAGTTCCAGGGGAGGGTTAGGTCAGCCCCAGCATCTT. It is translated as CASSSRGGLGQPQHL.

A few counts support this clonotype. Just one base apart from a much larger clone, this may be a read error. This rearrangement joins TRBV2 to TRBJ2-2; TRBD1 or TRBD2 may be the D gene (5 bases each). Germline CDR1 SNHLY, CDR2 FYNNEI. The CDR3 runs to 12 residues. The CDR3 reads CASRGQFGELSF. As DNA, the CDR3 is TGTGCCAGCAGGGGGCAATTCGGGGAGCTGTCTTTT.

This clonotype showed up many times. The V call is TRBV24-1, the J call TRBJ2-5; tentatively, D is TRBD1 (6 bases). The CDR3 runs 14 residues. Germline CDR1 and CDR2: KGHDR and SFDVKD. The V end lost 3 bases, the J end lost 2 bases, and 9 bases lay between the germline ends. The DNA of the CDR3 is TGTGCCACCAGTGATGGGGGCCCGCAAGAGACCCAGTACTTC. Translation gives CATSDGGPQETQYF.

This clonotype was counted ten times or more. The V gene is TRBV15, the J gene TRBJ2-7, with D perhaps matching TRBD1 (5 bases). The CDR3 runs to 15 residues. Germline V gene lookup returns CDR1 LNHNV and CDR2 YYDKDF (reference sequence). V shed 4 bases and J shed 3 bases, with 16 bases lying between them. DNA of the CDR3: TGTGCCACCAGCACCGCCGACAGTCTCTACTACGAGCAGTACTTC. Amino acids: CATSTADSLYYEQYF.

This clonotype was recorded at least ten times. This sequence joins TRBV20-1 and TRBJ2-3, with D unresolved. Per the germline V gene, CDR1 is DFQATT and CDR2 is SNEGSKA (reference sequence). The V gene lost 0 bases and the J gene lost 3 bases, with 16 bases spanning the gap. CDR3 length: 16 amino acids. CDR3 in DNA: TGCAGTGCTAGAGATCGACTGGGCGGAAGAACAGATACGCAGTATTTT. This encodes CSARDRLGGRTDTQYF.

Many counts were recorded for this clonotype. The CDR3 here is CASKIVPSGHYSYEQYF. The CDR3 nucleotides are TGCGCCAGCAAGATTGTTCCTTCGGGACACTACTCCTACGAGCAGTACTTC. This chain uses TRBV5-1 with TRBJ2-7; weak D call: TRBD1 (6 bases). In germline, CDR1 is SGHRS, CDR2 YFSETQ. With 6 bases removed from V and 0 bases from J, the gap between germline ends came to 22 bases. The CDR3 contains 17 residues.

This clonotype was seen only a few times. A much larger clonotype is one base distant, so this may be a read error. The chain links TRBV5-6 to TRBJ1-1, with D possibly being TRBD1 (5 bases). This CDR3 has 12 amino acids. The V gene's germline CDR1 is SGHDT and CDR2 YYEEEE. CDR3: CASRTVDTVAFF. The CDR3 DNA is TGTGCCAGCAGGACGGTGGACACTGTAGCTTTCTTT.

The CDR3 spells CSARDPRITYNEQFF. The CDR3 DNA sequence: TGCAGTGCTAGAGATCCACGGATAACCTACAATGAGCAGTTCTTC. The chain links TRBV20-1 to TRBJ2-1; D uncertain. Germline V CDR1 and CDR2: DFQATT, SNEGSKA (reference sequence). The CDR3 is 15 residues long. V was clipped by 0 bases and J by 2 bases, with 11 bases between them.

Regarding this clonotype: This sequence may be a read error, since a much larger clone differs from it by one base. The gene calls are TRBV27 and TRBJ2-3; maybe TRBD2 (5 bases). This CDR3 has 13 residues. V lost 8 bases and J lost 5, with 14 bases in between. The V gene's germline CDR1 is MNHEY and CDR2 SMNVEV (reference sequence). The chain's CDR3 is CASEPLGGDTQYF. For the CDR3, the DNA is TGTGCCAGCGAACCCCTAGGAGGAGATACGCAGTATTTT.

CDR3 sequence (DNA): TGCGCCAGCAGCTCCGGACAGGGGTGGAACACTGAAGCTTTCTTT. Translated, it gives CASSSGQGWNTEAFF. The chain couples TRBV5-1 to TRBJ1-1; the match to TRBD1 covers 9 bases. Per germline, CDR1 SGHRS and CDR2 YFSETQ. The CDR3 contains 15 residues. V shed 3 bases, J shed 1 base, and the junction held 4 bases outside the gene matches.

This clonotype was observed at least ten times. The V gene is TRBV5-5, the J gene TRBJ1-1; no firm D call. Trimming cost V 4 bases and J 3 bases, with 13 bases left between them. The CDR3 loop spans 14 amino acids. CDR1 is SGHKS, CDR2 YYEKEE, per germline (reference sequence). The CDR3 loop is CASSPEGQHTEAFF. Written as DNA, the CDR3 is TGTGCCAGCAGCCCAGAAGGGCAGCACACTGAAGCTTTCTTT.

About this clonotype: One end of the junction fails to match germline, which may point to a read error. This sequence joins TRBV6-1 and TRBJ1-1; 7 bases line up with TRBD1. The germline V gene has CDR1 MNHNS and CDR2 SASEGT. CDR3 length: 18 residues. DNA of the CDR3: TGTGCCAGCAGTGAGCTGGGTGGTCTACAGGGGCCGAACACTGGAGCTTTCTTT. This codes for CASSELGGLQGPNTGAFF.

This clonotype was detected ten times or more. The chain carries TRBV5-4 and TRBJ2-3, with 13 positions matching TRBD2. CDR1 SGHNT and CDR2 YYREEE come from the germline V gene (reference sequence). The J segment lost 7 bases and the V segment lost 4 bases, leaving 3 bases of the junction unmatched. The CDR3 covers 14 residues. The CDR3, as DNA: TGTGCCAGCAGCACTAGCGGGGGGGCATATACGCAGTATTTT. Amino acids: CASSTSGGAYTQYF.

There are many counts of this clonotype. In nucleotides, the CDR3 is TGCGCCAGCAGCTTCACCGGGACAGGGGGCTTCGAGCAGTACTTC. Protein: CASSFTGTGGFEQYF. J is TRBJ2-7 and V is TRBV4-1; the match to TRBD1 covers 12 bases. V was pared by 5 bases and J by 6 bases, with 8 bases of the junction left unmatched. Germline V gene sequence: CDR1 MGHRA, CDR2 YSYEKL. The CDR3 length is 15 residues.

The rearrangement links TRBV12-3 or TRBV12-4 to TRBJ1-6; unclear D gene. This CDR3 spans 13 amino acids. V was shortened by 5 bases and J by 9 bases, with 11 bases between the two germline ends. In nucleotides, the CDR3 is TGTGCCAGCAGTCCACGGCTTGTTTCACCCCTCCACTTT. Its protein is CASSPRLVSPLHF.

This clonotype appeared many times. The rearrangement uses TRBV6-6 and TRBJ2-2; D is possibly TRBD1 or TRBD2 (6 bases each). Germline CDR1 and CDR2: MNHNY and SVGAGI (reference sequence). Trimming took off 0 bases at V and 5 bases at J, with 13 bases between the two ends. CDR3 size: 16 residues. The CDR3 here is CASSYSYGGGTGELFF. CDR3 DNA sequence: TGTGCCAGCAGTTACTCATACGGGGGCGGGACCGGGGAGCTGTTTTTT.

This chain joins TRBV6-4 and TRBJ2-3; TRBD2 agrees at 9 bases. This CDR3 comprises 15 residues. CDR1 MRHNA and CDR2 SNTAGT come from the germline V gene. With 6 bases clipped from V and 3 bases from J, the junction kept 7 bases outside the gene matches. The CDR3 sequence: CASRAGGRETDTQYF. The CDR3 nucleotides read TGTGCCAGCAGAGCGGGGGGCCGGGAGACAGATACGCAGTATTTT.

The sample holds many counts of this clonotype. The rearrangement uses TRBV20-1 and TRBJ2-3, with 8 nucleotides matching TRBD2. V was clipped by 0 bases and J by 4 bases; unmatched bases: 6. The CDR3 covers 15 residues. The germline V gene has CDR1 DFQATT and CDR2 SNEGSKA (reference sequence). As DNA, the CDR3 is TGCAGTGCTAGAGATTCGGGGGGGCAAGCAGATACGCAGTATTTT. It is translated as CSARDSGGQADTQYF.

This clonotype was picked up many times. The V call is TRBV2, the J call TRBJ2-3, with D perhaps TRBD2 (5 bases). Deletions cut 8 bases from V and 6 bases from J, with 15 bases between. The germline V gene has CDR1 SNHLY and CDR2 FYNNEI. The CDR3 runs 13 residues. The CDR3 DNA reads TGTGCCAGCGCGATCGCGGGCGCGGATACGCAGTATTTT. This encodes CASAIAGADTQYF.

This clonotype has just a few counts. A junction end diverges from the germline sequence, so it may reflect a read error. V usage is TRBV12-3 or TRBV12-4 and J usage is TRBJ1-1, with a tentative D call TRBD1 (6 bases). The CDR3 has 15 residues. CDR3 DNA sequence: TGTGCCAGCAGTCCGCAGGGGCTCATGAACACTGAAGCTTCCTTT. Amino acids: CASSPQGLMNTEASF.

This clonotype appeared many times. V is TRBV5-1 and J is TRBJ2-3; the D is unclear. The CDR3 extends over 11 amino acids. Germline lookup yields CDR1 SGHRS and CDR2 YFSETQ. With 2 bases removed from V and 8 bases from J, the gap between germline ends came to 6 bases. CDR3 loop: CASSLEFTQYF. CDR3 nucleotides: TGCGCCAGCAGCTTAGAATTTACGCAGTATTTT.

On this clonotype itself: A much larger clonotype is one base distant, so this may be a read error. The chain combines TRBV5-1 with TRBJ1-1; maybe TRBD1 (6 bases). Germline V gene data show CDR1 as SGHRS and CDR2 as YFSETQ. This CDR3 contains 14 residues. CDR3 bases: TGCGCCGGCAGACCCGGGGGGGCGGGAACTGAAGCTTTCTTT. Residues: CAGRPGGAGTEAFF.

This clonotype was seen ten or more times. The DNA for the CDR3 is TGTGCCAGCAGCCGGGGACAGGGGACCCCCTACGAGCAGTACTTC. Amino acids: CASSRGQGTPYEQYF. This chain joins TRBV6-5 and TRBJ2-7, with 10 bases identical to TRBD1. The CDR3 has 15 residues. J was trimmed by 2 bases and V by 6 bases; bases with no gene match: 7. Germline values: CDR1 MNHEY, CDR2 SVGAGI.

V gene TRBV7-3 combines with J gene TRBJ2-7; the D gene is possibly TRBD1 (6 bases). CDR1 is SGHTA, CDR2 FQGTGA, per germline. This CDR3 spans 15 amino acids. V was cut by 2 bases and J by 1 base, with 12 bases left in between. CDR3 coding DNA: TGTGCCAGCAGCTTAGACCCCGGGACATCCTACGAGCAGTACTTC. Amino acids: CASSLDPGTSYEQYF.

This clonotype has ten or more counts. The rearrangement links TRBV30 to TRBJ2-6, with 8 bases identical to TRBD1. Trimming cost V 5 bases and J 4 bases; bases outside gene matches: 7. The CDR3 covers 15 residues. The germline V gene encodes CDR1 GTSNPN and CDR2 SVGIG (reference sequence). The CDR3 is CAWAGGASGANVLTF. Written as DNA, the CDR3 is TGTGCCTGGGCAGGGGGCGCTTCGGGGGCCAACGTCCTGACTTTC.

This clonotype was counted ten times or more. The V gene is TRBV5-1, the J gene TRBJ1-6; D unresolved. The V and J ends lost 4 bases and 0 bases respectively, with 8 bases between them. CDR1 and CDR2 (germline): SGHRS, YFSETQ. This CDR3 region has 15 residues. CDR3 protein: CASSRLGSYNSPLHF. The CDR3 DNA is TGCGCCAGCAGCCGCCTGGGCTCCTATAATTCACCCCTCCACTTT.

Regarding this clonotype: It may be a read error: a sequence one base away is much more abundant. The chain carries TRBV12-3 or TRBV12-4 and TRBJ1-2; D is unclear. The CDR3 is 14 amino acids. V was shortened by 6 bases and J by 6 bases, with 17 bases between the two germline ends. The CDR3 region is CASSHLGSFHGYTF. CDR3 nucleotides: TGTGCCAGCAGCCATCTGGGGTCCTTTCATGGCTACACCTTC.